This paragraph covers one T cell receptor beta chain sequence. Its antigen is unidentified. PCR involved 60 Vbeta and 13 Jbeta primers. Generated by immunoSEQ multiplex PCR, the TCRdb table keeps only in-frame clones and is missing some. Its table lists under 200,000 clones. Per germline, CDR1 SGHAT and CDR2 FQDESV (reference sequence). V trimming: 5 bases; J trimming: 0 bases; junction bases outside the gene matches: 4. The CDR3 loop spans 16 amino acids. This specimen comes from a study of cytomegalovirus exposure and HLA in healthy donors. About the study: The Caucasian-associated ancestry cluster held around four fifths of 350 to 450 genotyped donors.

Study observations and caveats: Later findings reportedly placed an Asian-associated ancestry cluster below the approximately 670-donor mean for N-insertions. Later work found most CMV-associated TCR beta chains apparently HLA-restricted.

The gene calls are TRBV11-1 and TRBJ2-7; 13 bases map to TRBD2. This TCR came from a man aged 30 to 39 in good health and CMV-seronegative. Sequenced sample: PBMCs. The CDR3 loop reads CASSARTSGSSYEQYF. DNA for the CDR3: TGTGCCAGCAGCGCCCGGACTAGCGGGAGCTCCTACGAGCAGTACTTC.